Sequencing of this T cell receptor (beta chain) was carried out in a study of CD8 T cells in ankylosing spondylitis (dated by TCRdb to 2017 to 2019). About the full investigation: T cell receptor beta repertoires were profiled in healthy donors and ankylosing spondylitis patients so that disease-linked TCR variants could be found. The full study cohort was made up of 25 ankylosing spondylitis patients and 108 healthy donors. Peripheral blood samples were taken, and synovial fluid was additionally collected from ankylosing spondylitis patients.

Reading from cysteine to phenylalanine, the CDR3 counts 16 amino acids. The retained sequence is limited to the CDR3, 48 bases, with the frame set at the first base. For CDR1 and CDR2, the germline V gene lists SGHNT and YENEEA. V is cut back by 5 bases and J by 4 bases, with 10 bases in the junction unmatched. On this clonotype itself: Its antigen is not yet known. Base qualities are not at hand, and no much larger clone is one base apart.

On the study overall, not on this receptor specifically: A TCR beta motif made up of fewer than 10 highly homologous amino acid variants appeared to be characteristic of blood from ankylosing spondylitis patients. Significant enrichment of the disease-linked clones was reported in matched synovial fluid samples from ankylosing spondylitis patients. The disease-linked clones had a CD8+ phenotype and were found at relatively low frequencies in peripheral blood. Some TCR beta motif variants had previously been reported in synovial fluid and blood of reactive arthritis patients, which suggested common disease-initiation mechanisms.

The sequencer listed for this sample is Illumina HiSeq 2500. Quantitative 5'-RACE with molecular barcodes was the method used to prepare the TCR beta libraries. The paper's data handling went like this. Disease-linked TCR variants were identified with a new computational method built on a probabilistic model of VDJ rearrangement. The public reads were reprocessed in TCRdb via fastp at Q25 and MiXCR, keeping in-frame beta chains. Merged by CDR3 protein, the rows form single entries marked with the most common genes and DNA. The V and J calls come from TCRdb's annotation, not from the publication. The sample contains approximately 340,000 distinct CDR3 sequences, 14% to 15% of them found a single time. The top ten clones comprise approximately 0.99% of the sample.

The chain uses TRBV11-3 and TRBJ2-3; 9 central bases correspond to TRBD1. The sequence was obtained from a male donor with ankylosing spondylitis or in good health (not recorded which). The specimen sequenced was blood, either unsorted or a sorted T cell fraction (not recorded which). The nucleotide sequence is given as TGTGCCAGCAGCCCCGGACAGGGGAGGAGGTCAGATACGCAGTATTTT. Its translation reads: CASSPGQGRRSDTQYF.